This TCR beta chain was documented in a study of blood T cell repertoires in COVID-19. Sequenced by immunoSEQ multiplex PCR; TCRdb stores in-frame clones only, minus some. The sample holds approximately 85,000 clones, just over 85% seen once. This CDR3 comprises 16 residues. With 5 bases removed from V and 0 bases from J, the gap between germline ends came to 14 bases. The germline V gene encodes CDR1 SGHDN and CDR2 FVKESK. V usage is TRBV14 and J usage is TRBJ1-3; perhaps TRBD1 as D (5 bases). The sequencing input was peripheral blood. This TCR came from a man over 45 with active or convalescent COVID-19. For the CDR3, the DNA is TGTGCCAGCAGCTCCCGGACATCACCCTCTGGAAACACCATATATTTT. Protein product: CASSSRTSPSGNTIYF.